The 8 T cell receptor beta chains given below trace back to one sample, sequenced in a study of OX40 agonist ivuxolimab in advanced cancers. The assay was immunoSEQ multiplex PCR, and TCRdb's table has in-frame clones only and misses some. The sample shows 50,000 to 75,000 clones, approximately 90% of them seen only once. The sample in question was CD4+ or CD8+ T cells sorted from blood, obtained in a trial of the OX40 agonist ivuxolimab. Receptor source: an adult with an advanced solid tumor such as melanoma, head and neck, liver or kidney cancer.

This clone appeared once. V gene TRBV6-1 combines with J gene TRBJ2-2, with 14 bases fitting TRBD2. The V gene's germline CDR1 is MNHNS and CDR2 SASEGT. The CDR3 length is 17 residues. V lost 3 bases to trimming and J lost 1 base; unmatched junction nucleotides: 1. This CDR3 reads CASSDGLAGGNTGELFF. The CDR3 nucleotides read TGTGCCAGCAGTGATGGACTAGCGGGGGGGAACACCGGGGAGCTGTTTTTT.

This clone was counted between two and nine times. The chain joins TRBV9 to TRBJ2-7; 7 nucleotides line up with TRBD1. CDR3 length equals 13 residues. Germline loops: CDR1 SGDLS, CDR2 YYNGEE. With 4 bases clipped from V and 2 bases from J, the junction kept 3 bases outside the gene matches. This CDR3 reads CASSRQGPYEQYF. CDR3 nucleotides: TGTGCCAGCAGCCGACAGGGCCCCTACGAGCAGTACTTC.

V is TRBV15 and J is TRBJ1-5; D is unclear. CDR3 length: 12 amino acids. V dropped 1 base and J dropped 4 bases, with 2 bases sitting between them. CDR1 and CDR2 from the germline V gene are LNHNV and YYDKDF (reference sequence). CDR3 amino acids: CATSRVNQPQHF. The CDR3 region has the DNA TGTGCCACCAGCAGAGTAAATCAGCCCCAGCATTTT.

The V call is TRBV19, the J call TRBJ2-1; D call uncertain. Trimming shortened V by 10 bases and J by 8 bases, and 12 bases separated the two germline ends. Germline CDR1 LNHDA, CDR2 SQIVND (reference sequence). The length of the CDR3 is 11 residues. The CDR3 region has the DNA TGTGCCACCCATTTATACGATGAGCAGTTCTTC. Translating it yields CATHLYDEQFF.

This clone showed up just a few times. This chain links TRBV25-1 with TRBJ1-2, with 9 positions matching TRBD1. CDR3 length: 15 amino acids. Trimming cost V 6 bases and J 8 bases; bases outside gene matches: 13. Germline lookup yields CDR1 MGHDK and CDR2 SYGVNS. The CDR3 protein is CASRATTGTGQGYTF. The CDR3 DNA reads as TGTGCCAGCAGGGCCACCACCGGGACAGGGCAGGGCTACACCTTC.

The genes are TRBV27 and TRBJ2-2; D is undetermined. The CDR3 is 13 residues long. The V and J ends lost 6 bases and 8 bases respectively, with 13 bases between them. Germline values: CDR1 MNHEY, CDR2 SMNVEV (reference sequence). CDR3 DNA sequence: TGTGCCAGCAGCCTCTGGTTTGGGGGGGAGCTGTTTTTT. Encoded protein: CASSLWFGGELFF.

This clone was recorded only once. V is TRBV7-8 and J is TRBJ2-1; maybe TRBD1 (5 bases). Germline-derived CDR1 and CDR2 are SGHVS and FQNEAQ. The CDR3 contains 16 residues. Trimming stripped 5 bases from V and 8 bases from J, with 22 bases between. The CDR3 nucleotides read TGTGCCAGCAGCCCTATACAGGACCCAGACGGTTATGAGCAGTTCTTC. Protein sequence: CASSPIQDPDGYEQFF.

CDR3 amino acids: CASSAGVWTEAFF. CDR3 coding DNA: TGCGCCAGCAGTGCAGGGGTATGGACTGAAGCTTTCTTT. The rearrangement joins TRBV10-1 to TRBJ1-1, with D possibly TRBD1 on 6 matching bases. The CDR3 is made up of 13 amino acids. Germline CDR1 reads WNHNN; CDR2 reads SYGVQD (reference sequence). Trimming pared 4 bases from V and 5 bases from J, leaving 11 bases between.